This T cell receptor (beta chain) was recovered during a study of T cell responses to AZD1222 COVID-19 vaccine. The study's findings and limits: The study found Spike-specific TCR breadth and depth rose after two AZD1222 doses. Clonal diversity was possibly underestimated; the donors were predominantly white British and more often female. Within unmutated variant regions lay the reported targets of nearly half of spike-specific TCRs.

As regards this clone: Antigen: not known.

V lost 4 bases and J lost 8; bases outside the gene matches: 12. Germline CDR1 reads SGDLS; CDR2 reads YYNGEE. The CDR3 loop spans 16 amino acids. Clones were read by immunoSEQ multiplex PCR, and TCRdb kept only the in-frame ones, dropping some. The table records around 120,000 clones, around 93% of them present only once. V gene TRBV9 combines with J gene TRBJ2-4, with 10 positions matching TRBD1. The clonotype was recovered from an adult in good health. Here the sequenced sample was peripheral blood, taken on day 0 of AZD1222 vaccination. CDR3 region: CASSMGQGPRRDIQYF. The CDR3 DNA is TGTGCCAGCAGCATGGGACAGGGGCCTCGCAGGGACATTCAGTACTTC. The variable domain in full, with the rest retrieved from reference TRBV9 and TRBJ2-4, is DSGVTQTPKHLITATGQRVTLRCSPRSGDLSVYWYQQSLDQGLQFLIQYYNGEERAKGNILERFSAQQFPDLHSELNLSSLELGDSALYFCASSMGQGPRRDIQYFGAGTRLSVL.